Listed here are 22 T cell receptor beta chains from one sample, sequenced in a study of T cells in women clearing cervical HPV infection. Produced via immunoSEQ multiplex PCR; TCRdb's table is partial and in-frame only. In all, the sample yields 42,000 or so clones. Material: blood buffy coat. The receptors stem from a woman between 18 and 75 years old with a cervical HPV16 infection that either progressed to CIN3+ or cleared (not recorded which).

With regard to this clone: Read data end 3 residues before the CDR3 end; the end is taken from the germline J gene. The rearrangement uses TRBV19 and TRBJ2-5, with D perhaps TRBD2 (6 bases). This CDR3 has 12 residues. Per the germline V gene, CDR1 is LNHDA and CDR2 is SQIVND (reference sequence). Trimming took 8 bases from V and 2 from J, leaving 9 bases between them. CDR3 sequence reads: CASGGVQETQYF. The DNA read from the CDR3 is TGTGCCAGTGGAGGGGTTCAAGAGACC.

CDR3 DNA, as far as it was read: TGTGCTAGTGGCCCTCGGGGGGGGCTGGCG. It yields the protein CASGPRGGLA. The whole CDR3 reads CASGPRGGLAAFF. The genes are TRBV12-5 and TRBJ1-1; D might be TRBD1 (6 bases). The CDR3 goes on 3 residues after the read ends, and that part is filled in from the germline J gene. The CDR3 is made up of 13 amino acids. CDR1 and CDR2 (germline): LGHNT, FRNRAP.

On this clone itself: The CDR3 end lies 3 residues beyond the end of the read and is filled in from the germline J gene. The V and J genes are TRBV19 and TRBJ1-4, with D uncertain. CDR3 length equals 14 residues. Germline CDR1 and CDR2: LNHDA and SQIVND (reference sequence). V shed 7 bases and J shed 0 bases, with 9 bases lying between them. CDR3 DNA (partial): TGTGCCAGTAATCAGAATCCAACTAATGAAAAA. This gives the protein CASNQNPTNEK. The whole CDR3 region reads CASNQNPTNEKLFF. Supplemented by reference TRBV19 and TRBJ1-4, the full variable domain reads DGGITQSPKYLFRKEGQNVTLSCEQNLNHDAMYWYRQDPGQGLRLIYYSQIVNDFQKGDIAEGYSVSREKKESFPLTVTSAQKNPTAFYLCASNQNPTNEKLFFGSGTQLSVL.

The chain's CDR3 is CSAMGLHTGELFF. Incomplete CDR3 DNA: TGCAGTGCTATGGGACTCCACACCGGGGAG. This rearrangement joins TRBV20-1 to TRBJ2-2, with D maybe TRBD2 (6 bases). The observed sequence ends 3 residues before the CDR3 terminus, with the missing tail filled in from the germline J gene. V was cut by 4 bases and J by 3 bases, with 9 bases left in between. Germline-derived CDR1 and CDR2 are DFQATT and SNEGSKA (reference sequence). This CDR3 is built from 13 residues.

About this clone: The read halts 3 residues ahead of the CDR3 end, with the missing end drawn from the germline J gene. The chain recombines TRBV23-1 with TRBJ2-3; a weak D match, TRBD2 (5 bases). TRBV23-1 counts as an open reading frame of uncertain function. The CDR3 has 14 residues. The CDR3 sequence is CASTQPVSDLPQYF. The covered CDR3 bases are TGCGCCAGCACCCAACCGGTATCGGACTTACCG.

Points on this clone: The read ends 3 residues before the CDR3 terminus; that terminus is restored from the germline J gene. J is TRBJ1-2 and V is TRBV5-1, with a possible D match to TRBD1 (5 bases). The V gene's germline CDR1 is SGHRS and CDR2 YFSETQ. The germline V and J ends were trimmed by 4 bases and 5 bases, with 12 bases remaining between them. CDR3 size: 13 residues. CDR3 loop: CASSLETDYGYTF. The covered CDR3 bases are TGCGCCAGCAGCCTGGAGACAGATTATGGC. The full variable domain, completed using reference TRBV5-1 and TRBJ1-2, is KAGVTQTPRYLIKTRGQQVTLSCSPISGHRSVSWYQQTPGQGLQFLFEYFSETQRNKGNFPGRFSGRQFSNSRSEMNVSTLELGDSALYLCASSLETDYGYTFGSGTRLTVV.

Concerning this clone: Sequencing ends 3 residues short of the CDR3 end; the germline J gene provides the rest. J is TRBJ1-5 and V is TRBV19; D gene ambiguous. The CDR3 consists of 13 residues. Trimming took 6 bases from V and 1 from J, leaving 7 bases between them. CDR1 is LNHDA and CDR2 is SQIVND in the germline V gene (reference sequence). The chain's CDR3 is CASRKGSNQPQHF. The sequenced CDR3 bases are TGTGCCAGTAGAAAAGGGAGCAATCAGCCC. The full variable domain, completed using reference TRBV19 and TRBJ1-5, is DGGITQSPKYLFRKEGQNVTLSCEQNLNHDAMYWYRQDPGQGLRLIYYSQIVNDFQKGDIAEGYSVSREKKESFPLTVTSAQKNPTAFYLCASRKGSNQPQHFGDGTRLSIL.

A remark on this clone: The read falls 3 residues short of the CDR3 end, and the missing part is taken from the germline J gene. V usage is TRBV29-1 and J usage is TRBJ2-7; D not certain. Germline assignment: CDR1 SQVTM and CDR2 ANQGSEA. The V and J ends lost 4 bases and 2 bases respectively, with 6 bases between them. The CDR3 runs to 11 residues. The covered CDR3 bases are TGCAGCGTTGCCACAGCCTACGAG. It is translated as CSVATAYE. The CDR3, in full, reads CSVATAYEQYF.

On this clone itself: Read sequence stops 3 residues before the CDR3 end, and the germline J gene provides the missing end. This rearrangement joins TRBV12-3 or TRBV12-4 to TRBJ1-4, with 8 nucleotides matching TRBD1. This CDR3 comprises 16 residues. V lost 5 bases, J lost 8 bases, and 13 bases stayed unmatched. CDR3 DNA, as far as it was read: TGTGCCAGCAGTGATCAGGGGGCTTTGGGAGGGGAAAAA. Translated: CASSDQGALGGEK. The full CDR3 is CASSDQGALGGEKLFF.

About this clone: The observed sequence ends 3 residues before the CDR3 terminus, with the missing tail filled in from the germline J gene. The rearrangement uses TRBV6-1 and TRBJ2-4; D might be TRBD1 (5 bases). Germline loops: CDR1 MNHNS, CDR2 SASEGT. The CDR3 sequence is 16 residues long. V shed 3 bases and J shed 6 bases, with 18 bases lying between them. The CDR3 is CASSEALGQGGNIQYF. The DNA read from the CDR3 is TGTGCCAGCAGTGAGGCATTGGGGCAGGGCGGAAACATT.

In the case of this clone: The read gets to within 3 residues of the CDR3 end, and the germline J gene fills in the rest. The V and J genes are TRBV11-3 and TRBJ1-5; D gene uncertain. CDR1 is SGHNT, CDR2 YENEEA, per germline. V was clipped by 3 bases and J by 3 bases, with 9 bases between them. The CDR3 has 14 amino acids. The part of the CDR3 DNA that was read is TGTGCCAGCAGCTTTCAACAGTTCAATCAGCCC. Amino acids: CASSFQQFNQP. The entire CDR3 is CASSFQQFNQPQHF.

About this clone: The read ends 3 residues early relative to the CDR3; the germline J gene fills the gap. This sequence joins TRBV5-4 and TRBJ2-2; D is possibly TRBD1 (5 bases). Looked up from germline, CDR1 is SGHNT and CDR2 is YYREEE (reference sequence). The CDR3 sequence is 15 residues long. The V end was cut by 4 bases, the J end by 6 bases, with 16 bases between. The CDR3 protein is CASSQGAVVSGELFF. The DNA read from the CDR3 is TGTGCCAGCAGCCAGGGTGCGGTCGTCTCCGGGGAG.

Of note for this clone: The missing CDR3 end, 3 residues past where the read stops, is filled in from the germline J gene. The rearrangement joins TRBV19 to TRBJ2-1; 7 positions match TRBD2. V dropped 7 bases and J dropped 7; count of bases not matched to a gene: 16. CDR1 and CDR2 from the germline V gene are LNHDA and SQIVND (reference sequence). The CDR3 is made up of 16 amino acids. The CDR3 is CASTPTGRTRGNEQFF. The DNA read from the CDR3 is TGTGCCAGTACCCCGACGGGGAGGACTAGGGGAAATGAG. Drawing the rest from reference TRBV19 and TRBJ2-1, the complete variable domain is DGGITQSPKYLFRKEGQNVTLSCEQNLNHDAMYWYRQDPGQGLRLIYYSQIVNDFQKGDIAEGYSVSREKKESFPLTVTSAQKNPTAFYLCASTPTGRTRGNEQFFGPGTRLTVL.

Comments on this clone: Sequencing ends 3 residues short of the CDR3 end; the germline J gene provides the rest. V is TRBV5-1 and J is TRBJ1-4, with D perhaps matching TRBD1 (6 bases). The CDR3 consists of 15 residues. V was trimmed by 0 bases and J by 8 bases, leaving 14 bases between them. The germline V gene has CDR1 SGHRS and CDR2 YFSETQ. Incomplete CDR3 DNA: TGCGCCAGCAGCTTGGCGGCAGGGGATGGGGAAAAA. Translating it yields CASSLAAGDGEK. The complete CDR3 protein is CASSLAAGDGEKLFF.

The part of the CDR3 DNA that was read is TGCAGTGCTAGAGCCAGGGACAGGCTGAGGTACGAG. Translation gives CSARARDRLRYE. The CDR3 in full is CSARARDRLRYEQYF. This chain links TRBV20-1 with TRBJ2-7; the match to TRBD1 covers 8 bases. The read ends 3 residues early relative to the CDR3; the germline J gene fills the gap. Germline V gene data show CDR1 as DFQATT and CDR2 as SNEGSKA (reference sequence). The CDR3 consists of 15 residues. V shed 1 base, J shed 4 bases, and the junction held 9 bases outside the gene matches.

As to this clone: The CDR3 goes on 3 residues after the read ends, and that part is filled in from the germline J gene. The rearrangement links TRBV5-6 to TRBJ1-1; 7 bases match TRBD1. J gave up 4 bases and V 5 bases, and 8 bases lay outside the gene matches. The CDR3 is 14 residues long. Germline loops: CDR1 SGHDT, CDR2 YYEEEE. The chain's CDR3 is CASSFLDRVTEAFF. The part of the CDR3 DNA that was read is TGTGCCAGCAGTTTCCTCGACAGGGTCACTGAA.

A note on this clone: The CDR3 end falls 3 residues outside the read, so it is completed with the germline J gene. The chain joins TRBV12-3 or TRBV12-4 to TRBJ2-7; 9 nucleotides line up with TRBD1. J gave up 5 bases and V 8 bases, and 7 bases lay outside the gene matches. CDR3 length: 13 amino acids. CDR3 DNA, as far as it was read: TGTGCCAGCGGGACAGGGAGCATGGACGAG. Translated: CASGTGSMDE. The full CDR3 reads CASGTGSMDEQYF.

Of note for this clone: The read finishes 3 residues shy of the CDR3 end, and the germline J gene is used to complete it. V is TRBV20-1 and J is TRBJ2-5, with 8 bases matching TRBD1. Looked up from germline, CDR1 is DFQATT and CDR2 is SNEGSKA (reference sequence). V was clipped by 5 bases and J by 5 bases; unmatched bases: 19. This CDR3 is built from 17 residues. The CDR3 reads CSAPDLRETGVKETQYF. The part of the CDR3 DNA that was read is TGCAGTGCTCCCGACTTAAGGGAGACAGGGGTTAAGGAGACC.

Of note for this clone: The read gets to within 3 residues of the CDR3 end, and the germline J gene fills in the rest. J is TRBJ2-3 and V is TRBV14; TRBD2 matches 12 bases. The CDR3 totals 15 residues. Losses at the gene ends were 4 bases for V and 4 bases for J; bases not matched to a gene: 3. Germline V gene data show CDR1 as SGHDN and CDR2 as FVKESK. The CDR3 sequence: CASSLRTSGADTQYF. The covered CDR3 bases are TGTGCCAGCAGCCTTAGGACTAGCGGGGCAGATACG.

As concerns this clone: The observed sequence ends 3 residues before the CDR3 terminus, with the missing tail filled in from the germline J gene. The rearrangement joins TRBV7-6 to TRBJ1-6, with D possibly being TRBD1 (6 bases). V was cut by 1 base and J by 12 bases, with 19 bases left in between. This CDR3 is 16 amino acids long. Germline values: CDR1 SGHVS, CDR2 FNYEAQ. CDR3 DNA, as far as it was read: TGTGCCAGCAGCTTAGAGTCCGGCCAGGGGTGTGGACCC. This sequence encodes CASSLESGQGCGP. From start to end, the CDR3 is CASSLESGQGCGPLHF.

In regard to this clone: The read ends 3 residues shy of where the CDR3 ends; the end is completed using the germline J gene. Other DNA variants within this sample encode the same CDR3. The V call is TRBV18, the J call TRBJ2-1; the match to TRBD2 covers 8 bases. V dropped 3 bases and J dropped 9; count of bases not matched to a gene: 7. Germline CDR1 KGHSH, CDR2 LQKENI. The CDR3 spans 14 residues. This CDR3 is CASSPSGTRGEQFF. The part of the CDR3 DNA that was read is TGTGCCAGCTCACCCTCCGGGACTAGAGGTGAG.

To note about this clone: The read finishes 3 residues shy of the CDR3 end, and the germline J gene is used to complete it. The chain recombines TRBV5-1 with TRBJ2-6; 8 bases match TRBD1. The CDR3 sequence is 18 residues long. The V gene end was trimmed by 0 bases and the J gene end by 2 bases; junction bases not matched to a gene: 7. Germline CDR1 SGHRS, CDR2 YFSETQ. CDR3 bases read: TGCGCCAGCAGCTTGGAGGGCAGGGGGCAGGCTGGGGCCAACGTC. The encoded protein is CASSLEGRGQAGANV. The entire CDR3 reads CASSLEGRGQAGANVLTF. Together with reference TRBV5-1 and TRBJ2-6, the CDR3 gives the full variable domain: KAGVTQTPRYLIKTRGQQVTLSCSPISGHRSVSWYQQTPGQGLQFLFEYFSETQRNKGNFPGRFSGRQFSNSRSEMNVSTLELGDSALYLCASSLEGRGQAGANVLTFGAGSRLTVL.